Listed below are T cell receptor beta chains from one sample, sequenced in a study of T cell responses to AZD1222 COVID-19 vaccine. Some clones are missing from TCRdb's copy, which holds only in-frame ones; the method was immunoSEQ multiplex PCR. The data show about 110,000 clones, with roughly 87% seen just once and 4% to 6% held by the top ten. This material consisted of peripheral blood, taken on day 0 of AZD1222 vaccination. The source of these receptors is an adult in good health. The CDR3 runs from the conserved cysteine through the conserved F or W. The order of the fields is J gene, V gene, clone size, D gene, CDR3 DNA, CDR3 protein. D genes are given only for firm matches. The listing skips clone size in some rows; elsewhere it reads once, few, many or a size class.

>TRBJ1-1|TRBV5-4|NA|NA
TGTGCCAGCAGCTTAGATCCGAACACTGAAGCTTTCTTT
CASSLDPNTEAFF
>TRBJ2-1|TRBV2|NA|NA
TGTGCCAGCAGTGATTTGGGTGTCAATGAGCAGTTCTTC
CASSDLGVNEQFF
>TRBJ2-3|TRBV5-1|NA|TRBD2
TGCGCCAGCAGCTTGGTCGGGACTAGCGGGGGGAAACGCACAGATACGCAGTATTTT
CASSLVGTSGGKRTDTQYF
>TRBJ2-2|TRBV24-1|NA|TRBD2
TGTGCCACCAGTGAAGCCAGCGGGGAGGTGGCTGGGGAGCTGTTTTTT
CATSEASGEVAGELFF
>TRBJ2-5|TRBV7-2|NA|NA
TGTGCCAGCAGCTTAAAGACGGGGCTAGAGACCCAGTACTTC
CASSLKTGLETQYF
>TRBJ1-6|TRBV6-6|NA|NA
TGTGCCAGCAGTTACTCATTCGGGGATTCACCCCTCCACTTT
CASSYSFGDSPLHF
>TRBJ1-2|TRBV19|NA|NA
TGTGCCAGTTCCCAAATCCAGGGGAACTATGGCTACACCTTC
CASSQIQGNYGYTF
>TRBJ1-2|TRBV19|NA|TRBD1
TGTGCCAGTAGCAAGACAGGGTACATCGACTATGGCTACACCTTC
CASSKTGYIDYGYTF
>TRBJ1-6|TRBV2|medium-sized|NA
TGTGCCAGCACGAGGAGCTCCTATAATTCACCCCTCCACTTT
CASTRSSYNSPLHF
>TRBJ1-2|TRBV2|NA|NA
TGTGCCACCCTCCCGGACAGTTGGGGGGGCTACACCTTC
CATLPDSWGGYTF
>TRBJ2-7|TRBV29-1|few|NA
TGCAGCGTTTCTCGGGGCTTCAAGTACGAGCAGTACTTC
CSVSRGFKYEQYF
>TRBJ2-1|TRBV27|NA|NA
TGTGCCAGCAGTTTATCGAGTCAACCGGCGGATGAGCAGTTCTTC
CASSLSSQPADEQFF
>TRBJ2-1|TRBV11-2|NA|NA
TGTGCCAGCAGCTTAGATCGGCAGGGCCCGCAGTTCTTC
CASSLDRQGPQFF
>TRBJ2-3|TRBV30|few|NA
TGTGCCTGGAGTGCTAGGGATACGCAGTATTTT
CAWSARDTQYF
>TRBJ1-5|TRBV19|NA|NA
TGTGCCAGTAGTCCCCTTGGAGGGGGTAGCAATCAGCCCCAGCATTTT
CASSPLGGGSNQPQHF
>TRBJ2-6|TRBV28|NA|NA
TGTGCCAGCACTTCGGGGGCCAACGTCCTGACTTTC
CASTSGANVLTF
>TRBJ1-3|TRBV3-1/TRBV3-2|NA|NA
TGTGCCAGCAGCCAAGAATTGGGCGCCTCTGGAAACACCATATATTTT
CASSQELGASGNTIYF
>TRBJ2-5|TRBV9|NA|NA
TGTGCCAGCAGCGAGGGGGTACAAGAGACCCAGTACTTC
CASSEGVQETQYF
>TRBJ1-5|TRBV27|NA|NA
TGTGCCAGCAGCGACAGTAGCAATCAGCCCCAGCATTTT
CASSDSSNQPQHF
>TRBJ2-2|TRBV9|NA|TRBD2
TGTGCCAGCAGCGTAGACCCCCTAGCGGGAGGGCCCGGGGAGCTGTTTTTT
CASSVDPLAGGPGELFF
>TRBJ1-6|TRBV7-2|NA|NA
TGTGCCAGCAGCTTTAACAGGGTCTCACCCCTCCACTTT
CASSFNRVSPLHF
>TRBJ2-6|TRBV28|NA|NA
TGTGCCAGCAGTCCCTACCAGGGTTCCCCCCCTGGGGCCAACGTCCTGACTTTC
CASSPYQGSPPGANVLTF